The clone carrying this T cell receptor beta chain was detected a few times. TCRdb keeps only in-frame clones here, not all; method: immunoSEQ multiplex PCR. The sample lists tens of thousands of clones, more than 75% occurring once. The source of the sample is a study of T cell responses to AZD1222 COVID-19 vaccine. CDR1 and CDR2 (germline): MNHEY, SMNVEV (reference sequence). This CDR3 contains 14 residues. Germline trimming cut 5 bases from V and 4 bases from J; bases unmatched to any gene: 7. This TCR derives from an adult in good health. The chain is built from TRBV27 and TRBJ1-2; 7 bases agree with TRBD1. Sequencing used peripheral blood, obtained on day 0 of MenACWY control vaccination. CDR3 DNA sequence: TGTGCCAGCAGTCCAGGGGGGTTTGGCTATGGCTACACCTTC. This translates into CASSPGGFGYGYTF.